This TCR beta chain originates from a study of T cells in Graves' hyperthyroidism and ophthalmopathy. RNA transcripts gave rise to amplified TCR beta CDR3 regions. The primer set for the first-round RT-PCR of the TCR CDR3 was HTBI. In TCRdb, the multiplex PCR reads were re-called with MiXCR into one record per CDR3 protein. The table has around 440,000 distinct CDR3 sequences, less than 20% seen once; the top ten hold roughly 15%. The table lists this clonotype with many counts. Sequenced input: blood. The TCR comes from a woman aged 18-29 years with Graves' hyperthyroidism.

The CDR3 DNA follows: TGTGCCAGCAGTTTGTGGGGGACGCCAGCTTTCTTT. Translation: CASSLWGTPAFF. The rearrangement uses TRBV12-3 or TRBV12-4 and TRBJ1-1; D is possibly TRBD1 (5 bases). The CDR3 has 12 residues. V lost 3 bases and J lost 10, with 12 bases in between.